One T cell receptor (beta chain) is described in this entry. The target antigen is unknown. TCRdb independently ran MiXCR on the RT-PCR reads; one entry per CDR3 protein. This table has some 35,000 distinct CDR3 sequences, 45% to 65% appearing once. V lost 3 bases, J lost 1 base, and 4 bases stayed unmatched. The CDR3 loop spans 16 amino acids. Looked up from germline, CDR1 is KGHSH and CDR2 is LQKENI. This sample was included in a study of yellow fever vaccine responses in identical twins. Study-level results: Reported findings indicate that twins' vaccine T cell responses seemed partially convergent, partially personalized.

This clonotype was sampled from a woman aged 18 to 35 who received the yellow fever vaccine. The sample consisted of T cells from blood (PBMCs), unsorted or a sorted subset (not recorded which), taken before or after yellow fever vaccination (not recorded which). V and J are TRBV18 and TRBJ2-2; 8 nucleotides line up with TRBD2. CDR3 loop: CASSPVLAGNTGELFF. CDR3 nucleotide sequence: TGTGCCAGCTCACCGGTTCTAGCGGGGAACACCGGGGAGCTGTTTTTT.